Below, 28 T cell receptor beta chains from the same sample are listed, as sequenced in a study of OX40 agonist ivuxolimab in advanced cancers. Sequencing used immunoSEQ multiplex PCR; TCRdb keeps in-frame clones, though not all of them. The sample lists 60,000 to 85,000 clones; about nine tenths were seen once. Sequenced material: CD4+ or CD8+ T cells sorted from blood, taken in a trial of the OX40 agonist ivuxolimab. The receptors here all came from an adult with an advanced solid tumor such as melanoma, head and neck, liver or kidney cancer.

This clone was observed a single time. The V call is TRBV19, the J call TRBJ2-3, with TRBD2 matching over 9 bases. The V gene's germline CDR1 is LNHDA and CDR2 SQIVND (reference sequence). V was pared by 5 bases and J by 8 bases, with 8 bases of the junction left unmatched. This CDR3 is built from 14 residues. CDR3 DNA sequence: TGTGCCAGTAGTTTTGCGGGAGGGCCGAGTACGCAGTATTTT. This encodes CASSFAGGPSTQYF.

The chain is built from TRBV6-5 and TRBJ1-4; tentative D call: TRBD1 (6 bases). Between the trimmed V and J ends, which lost 8 bases and 7 bases, there was a span of 17 bases. Per germline, CDR1 MNHEY and CDR2 SVGAGI. This CDR3 is 14 amino acids long. The CDR3 here is CASSPQGQGEKLFF. The DNA of the CDR3 is TGTGCCAGCTCGCCTCAGGGGCAGGGTGAAAAACTGTTTTTT.

The chain combines TRBV5-5 with TRBJ2-7; D is undetermined. Germline assignment: CDR1 SGHKS and CDR2 YYEKEE (reference sequence). This CDR3 region has 13 residues. Trimming cost V 1 base and J 3 bases, with 8 bases left between them. The CDR3 DNA is TGTGCCAGCAGCTTGTTCGAGTACTACGAGCAGTACTTC. Amino acid sequence: CASSLFEYYEQYF.

The genes are TRBV6-5 and TRBJ2-5; 8 nucleotides agree with TRBD2. The length of the CDR3 is 15 residues. CDR1 MNHEY and CDR2 SVGAGI come from the germline V gene. The V and J ends lost 2 bases and 5 bases, in that order; junction bases with no gene match: 7. CDR3 region: CASSYAGRARETQYF. In DNA, the CDR3 is TGTGCCAGCAGTTACGCCGGGAGGGCCCGCGAGACCCAGTACTTC.

The chain recombines TRBV11-2 with TRBJ2-5, with D unclear. Per germline, CDR1 SGHAT and CDR2 FQNNGV. V was cut by 5 bases and J by 4 bases, with 20 bases left in between. The CDR3 has 16 amino acids. Here the CDR3 reads CASSPLGYRQRETQYF. The CDR3 nucleotides read TGTGCCAGCAGCCCCTTGGGCTATCGGCAGCGAGAGACCCAGTACTTC.

This rearrangement joins TRBV5-1 to TRBJ2-2; 10 bases fit TRBD2. This CDR3 is 15 amino acids long. V lost 3 bases to trimming and J lost 3 bases; unmatched junction nucleotides: 2. From germline, CDR1 is SGHRS and CDR2 YFSETQ. CDR3 coding DNA: TGCGCCAGCAGCTCGACTAGCGGGTACACCGGGGAGCTGTTTTTT. Protein sequence: CASSSTSGYTGELFF.

V usage is TRBV4-2 and J usage is TRBJ2-1; D might be TRBD1 or TRBD2, each matching 6 bases. The CDR3 covers 17 residues. CDR1 and CDR2 (germline): LGHNA, YNFKEQ. The V end lost 5 bases, the J end lost 5 bases, and 22 bases lay between the germline ends. This chain's CDR3 is CASSFIGGSPGDNEQFF. CDR3 DNA sequence: TGTGCCAGCAGCTTTATCGGAGGGTCCCCAGGGGACAATGAGCAGTTCTTC.

The rearrangement links TRBV6-5 to TRBJ2-7; 7 bases map to TRBD1. The germline CDR1 and CDR2 sequences are MNHEY and SVGAGI. V was clipped by 6 bases and J by 6 bases; unmatched bases: 8. There are 13 residues in the CDR3. CDR3 DNA sequence: TGTGCCAGCAGCCGGGACAGATCTGCCGAGCAGTACTTC. This sequence encodes CASSRDRSAEQYF.

The CDR3 loop reads CASSLETRSYEQYF. The CDR3 region has the DNA TGTGCCAGCAGCTTGGAGACACGGTCCTACGAGCAGTACTTC. The chain couples TRBV5-5 to TRBJ2-7; D uncertain. The V and J ends lost 0 bases and 1 base respectively, with 8 bases between them. Germline lookup yields CDR1 SGHKS and CDR2 YYEKEE (reference sequence). The length of the CDR3 is 14 residues. The full variable domain, with the rest looked up from reference TRBV5-5 and TRBJ2-7, is DAGVTQSPTHLIKTRGQQVTLRCSPISGHKSVSWYQQVLGQGPQFIFQYYEKEERGRGNFPDRFSARQFPNYSSELNVNALLLGDSALYLCASSLETRSYEQYFGPGTRLTVT.

The chain combines TRBV19 with TRBJ2-3; 13 positions match TRBD2. The CDR3 runs to 17 residues. Trimming removed 1 base from V and 5 bases from J; junction bases left unmatched: 6. Germline CDR1 is LNHDA and CDR2 is SQIVND (reference sequence). For the CDR3, the DNA is TGTGCCAGTAGTATAGGTGGGGGACTAGCGGGGAAAGATACGCAGTATTTT. Protein sequence: CASSIGGGLAGKDTQYF.

V usage is TRBV7-3 and J usage is TRBJ2-7, with D tentatively TRBD1 (6 bases). The CDR3 contains 15 residues. V lost 0 bases, J lost 5 bases, and 14 bases lay in between. Germline values: CDR1 SGHTA, CDR2 FQGTGA. The CDR3: CASSLTVDRFHEQYF. CDR3 bases: TGTGCCAGCAGCTTAACTGTCGACAGGTTCCACGAGCAGTACTTC.

This clone has a single count. The V gene is TRBV27, the J gene TRBJ2-1; 8 bases line up with TRBD2. The V gene end was trimmed by 6 bases and the J gene end by 4 bases; junction bases not matched to a gene: 5. CDR3 size: 14 residues. Germline V gene sequence: CDR1 MNHEY, CDR2 SMNVEV (reference sequence). As DNA, the CDR3 is TGTGCCAGCAGACTCGCGGGGGGTTACAATGAGCAGTTCTTC. Translation: CASRLAGGYNEQFF.

This clone was observed once. The rearrangement uses TRBV6-6 and TRBJ1-3; D is unclear. CDR3 size: 13 residues. The ends were cut back, 9 bases at V and 0 bases at J, with 9 bases in the middle. Germline V gene lookup returns CDR1 MNHNY and CDR2 SVGAGI (reference sequence). For the CDR3, the DNA is TGTGCCAGTCAAACACCCTCTGGAAACACCATATATTTT. This encodes CASQTPSGNTIYF.

This chain connects TRBV5-4 to TRBJ1-5, with D possibly being TRBD1 (5 bases). This CDR3 has 15 amino acids. Trimming removed 4 bases at V and 2 bases at J, with 13 bases between. The V gene's germline CDR1 is SGHNT and CDR2 YYREEE (reference sequence). The CDR3: CASSLGGTGNQPQHF. In DNA form, the CDR3 reads TGTGCCAGCAGCCTCGGAGGGACGGGCAATCAGCCCCAGCATTTT. The variable domain in full, with the rest retrieved from reference TRBV5-4 and TRBJ1-5, is ETGVTQSPTHLIKTRGQQVTLRCSSQSGHNTVSWYQQALGQGPQFIFQYYREEENGRGNFPPRFSGLQFPNYSSELNVNALELDDSALYLCASSLGGTGNQPQHFGDGTRLSIL.

The rearrangement links TRBV28 to TRBJ2-7; D remains ambiguous. The CDR3 contains 11 residues. V lost 2 bases, J lost 4 bases, and 3 bases lay in between. Germline V lookup: CDR1 MDHEN, CDR2 SYDVKM. The CDR3 region is CASSLIYEQYF. CDR3 DNA: TGTGCCAGCAGTTTAATTTACGAGCAGTACTTC.

This chain uses TRBV5-1 with TRBJ1-4; no clear D. The CDR3 contains 14 residues. The V gene's germline CDR1 is SGHRS and CDR2 YFSETQ. Between the trimmed V and J ends, which lost 0 bases and 3 bases, there was a span of 6 bases. CDR3 protein: CASSLARSNEKLFF. DNA for the CDR3: TGCGCCAGCAGCTTGGCCAGGTCTAATGAAAAACTGTTTTTT.

The chain couples TRBV18 to TRBJ2-2; no clear D. The ends were cut back, 0 bases at V and 4 bases at J, with 6 bases in the middle. Germline CDR1 and CDR2: KGHSH and LQKENI. The CDR3 runs to 14 residues. Here the CDR3 DNA reads TGTGCCAGCTCACCACCAACTACCACCGGGGAGCTGTTTTTT. This gives the protein CASSPPTTTGELFF. Variable domain in full (rest from reference TRBV18 and TRBJ2-2): NAGVMQNPRHLVRRRGQEARLRCSPMKGHSHVYWYRQLPEEGLKFMVYLQKENIIDESGMPKERFSAEFPKEGPSILRIQQVVRGDSAAYFCASSPPTTTGELFFGEGSRLTVL.

This clone showed up just once. The V and J genes are TRBV4-1 and TRBJ2-7; TRBD1 matches at 10 bases. V shed 1 base and J 0 bases; nucleotides not matched to a gene: 3. This CDR3 is 16 amino acids long. Germline V gives CDR1 MGHRA, CDR2 YSYEKL. The CDR3 DNA is TGCGCCAGCAGCCAAGGACAGGGGGCTAGCTCCTACGAGCAGTACTTC. Translated, it gives CASSQGQGASSYEQYF.

The chain employs TRBV7-2 and TRBJ2-3; 8 bases align to TRBD2. This CDR3 is built from 14 residues. The ends lost 5 bases at V and 2 bases at J; junction bases unmatched: 3. Germline V gene data show CDR1 as SGHTA and CDR2 as FQGNSA. In DNA, the CDR3 is TGTGCCAGCAGCCGCGGGGGGTCCACAGATACGCAGTATTTT. This encodes CASSRGGSTDTQYF.

CDR3 DNA: TGTGCCAGCTCACCCATTCCACTAGCGCCGGGGGATGAGCAGTTCTTC. Amino acids: CASSPIPLAPGDEQFF. The V and J genes are TRBV18 and TRBJ2-1; TRBD2 matches at 7 bases. Germline V gives CDR1 KGHSH, CDR2 LQKENI. This CDR3 contains 16 residues. After removal of 3 bases from V and 8 bases from J, the junction contained 13 bases not matched to a gene.

J is TRBJ2-1 and V is TRBV5-1; 7 bases map to TRBD2. Germline loops: CDR1 SGHRS, CDR2 YFSETQ. The CDR3 extends over 17 amino acids. The ends lost 0 bases at V and 0 bases at J; junction bases unmatched: 6. CDR3 coding DNA: TGCGCCAGCAGCTTGGCCTTTCTAGCGGACTCCTACAATGAGCAGTTCTTC. This gives the protein CASSLAFLADSYNEQFF.

The J gene is TRBJ2-1, the V gene TRBV30; D is uncertain. There are 14 residues in the CDR3. V shed 0 bases and J shed 4 bases, with 10 bases lying between them. Germline-derived CDR1 and CDR2 are GTSNPN and SVGIG (reference sequence). The CDR3: CAWSVILRYNEQFF. The CDR3 nucleotides read TGTGCCTGGAGTGTAATACTGAGATACAATGAGCAGTTCTTC. Using reference TRBV30 and TRBJ2-1 for the parts outside the CDR3, the full variable domain is SQTIHQWPATLVQPVGSPLSLECTVEGTSNPNLYWYRQAAGRGLQLLFYSVGIGQISSEVPQNLSASRPQDRQFILSSKKLLLSDSGFYLCAWSVILRYNEQFFGPGTRLTVL.

The chain couples TRBV19 to TRBJ1-6; 8 bases agree with TRBD1. Germline trimming cut 5 bases from V and 10 bases from J; bases unmatched to any gene: 7. This CDR3 contains 14 residues. Germline V lookup: CDR1 LNHDA, CDR2 SQIVND (reference sequence). This CDR3 is CASSVTGEQSPLHF. DNA of the CDR3: TGTGCCAGTAGTGTGACAGGGGAACAATCACCCCTCCACTTT.

J is TRBJ2-5 and V is TRBV5-1; TRBD1 is a possible D gene (5 bases). Germline CDR1 and CDR2: SGHRS and YFSETQ. Trimming left V 0 bases short and J 5 bases short, with 14 bases between. This CDR3 contains 15 residues. CDR3 in amino acids: CASSLAGYDGETQYF. The CDR3 nucleotides are TGCGCCAGCAGCTTGGCAGGGTATGATGGCGAGACCCAGTACTTC. Full variable domain (outside the CDR3, taken from reference TRBV5-1 and TRBJ2-5): KAGVTQTPRYLIKTRGQQVTLSCSPISGHRSVSWYQQTPGQGLQFLFEYFSETQRNKGNFPGRFSGRQFSNSRSEMNVSTLELGDSALYLCASSLAGYDGETQYFGPGTRLLVL.

This sequence joins TRBV7-2 and TRBJ2-7, with D uncertain. V was clipped by 1 base and J by 2 bases, with 6 bases between them. The CDR3 runs 13 residues. In germline, CDR1 is SGHTA, CDR2 FQGNSA. DNA of the CDR3: TGTGCCAGCAGCTTAGGACGGACCTACGAGCAGTACTTC. Translating gives CASSLGRTYEQYF.

A word on this clone: At one end the junction does not follow the germline gene, possibly because of a read error. Other DNA sequences from this sample encode an identical CDR3 as well. The rearrangement links TRBV5-1 to TRBJ2-7; TRBD2 agrees at 9 bases. This CDR3 is 16 amino acids long. Germline V CDR1 and CDR2: SGHRS, YFSETQ. Written as DNA, the CDR3 is TGCGCCAGCAGCTTCAGCTTAGCGGGAGCGCCCTACGAACAGTACTTC. Its protein is CASSFSLAGAPYEQYF.

This chain connects TRBV10-3 to TRBJ1-2; 9 positions match TRBD1. The germline V gene encodes CDR1 ENHRY and CDR2 SYGVKD. The V segment lost 3 bases and the J segment 6 bases; nucleotides outside the gene matches: 11. The CDR3 totals 16 residues. The CDR3 here is CAISEATGTGLNGYTF. The CDR3 bases are TGTGCCATCAGTGAAGCGACCGGGACAGGGCTCAATGGCTACACCTTC.

The CDR3 nucleotides read TGCGCCAGCAGCTTGGGCCCTGCGGGGGGGGCGAACACTGAAGCTTTCTTT. Residues: CASSLGPAGGANTEAFF. The rearrangement joins TRBV5-1 to TRBJ1-1; possible D gene TRBD1, 6 bases. CDR3 length: 17 amino acids. Per the germline V gene, CDR1 is SGHRS and CDR2 is YFSETQ. V was trimmed by 0 bases and J by 1 base, leaving 16 bases between them.